This is a list of T cell receptor beta chains from one sample in a study of naive and memory T cell subsets. TCRdb used MiXCR to reprocess the UMI-ligation and nested PCR reads, holding one entry per CDR3 protein. The table has about 21,000 distinct CDR3 sequences, approximately 9.9% seen once. The sequenced material came from central memory CD8+ T cells from blood. The receptors were sampled from a human donor in good health. The CDR3 runs from the conserved cysteine through the conserved F or W. Fields, in order: J gene, clone size, D gene, V gene, CDR3 protein, CDR3 DNA. D genes are given only for firm matches. Some rows have no size entry. The others give once, few or many, or a class for an expanded clone.

TRBJ2-1 many TRBD2 TRBV6-5 CASSLAGDMNEQFF TGTGCCAGCAGTTTAGCGGGAGATATGAATGAGCAGTTCTTC
TRBJ2-1 once TRBD2 TRBV5-1 CASSFRTSGSWNEQFF TGCGCCAGCAGCTTCCGGACTAGCGGGAGTTGGAATGAGCAGTTCTTC
TRBJ2-3 NA NA TRBV12-3/TRBV12-4 CASSFSLLTDTQYF TGTGCCAGCAGTTTTAGTTTACTAACAGATACGCAGTATTTT
TRBJ2-7 NA NA TRBV12-3/TRBV12-4 CASSPEGHSSEQYF TGTGCCAGCAGTCCAGAGGGACATTCCAGCGAGCAGTACTTC
TRBJ2-1 NA NA TRBV28 CASSFNEQFF TGTGCCAGCAGTTTTAATGAGCAGTTCTTC
TRBJ1-1 many NA TRBV19 CASSIGTEAFF TGTGCCAGTAGTATCGGAACTGAAGCTTTCTTT
TRBJ2-1 many NA TRBV3-1 CASSQDWYGSSYNEQFF TGTGCCAGCAGCCAAGATTGGTACGGGAGCTCCTACAATGAGCAGTTCTTC
TRBJ2-7 NA NA TRBV7-3 CASSHGGAGGYEQYF TGTGCCAGCAGCCACGGCGGAGCCGGCGGTTACGAGCAGTACTTC
TRBJ2-2 NA NA TRBV4-3 CASSQGLFANTGELFF TGCGCCAGCAGCCAAGGGCTATTCGCGAACACCGGGGAGCTGTTTTTT
TRBJ2-7 few NA TRBV29-1 CSVSETEQYF TGCAGCGTTTCGGAGACTGAGCAGTACTTC
TRBJ2-1 many NA TRBV10-3 CAISDQGNEQFF TGTGCCATCAGTGATCAGGGGAATGAGCAGTTCTTC
TRBJ2-5 many TRBD2 TRBV28 CASSLGLAVRETQYF TGTGCCAGCAGTTTGGGACTAGCGGTTCGAGAGACCCAGTACTTC